The entry below describes one TCR beta chain. What it binds is not known. Sequencing used immunoSEQ multiplex PCR; TCRdb keeps in-frame clones, though not all of them. This sample has 55,000 to 75,000 clones; about 89% occur once, and the top ten carry 20%. The sample originates from a study of T cells in localized non-small cell lung cancer. Study outcomes and limitations: Across samples, adjacent lung featured a median roughly 50 of the top 100 tumor clones. Greater T cell density in blood accompanied longer overall survival. The greatest T cell clonality was found in uninvolved adjacent lung (higher than in tumor). A single tumor region was sequenced, leaving heterogeneity possible.

This TCR came from a man aged 40 to 70 with stage I lung adenocarcinoma. The source was peripheral blood, collected before any cancer treatment.

The CDR3 bases are TGTGCCAGCAGCGCATTCCGGGACAAAAACTATGGCTACACCTTC. This encodes CASSAFRDKNYGYTF. The J gene is TRBJ1-2, the V gene TRBV7-9, with D perhaps matching TRBD1 (6 bases). The CDR3 runs to 15 residues. V lost 5 bases and J 2 bases, leaving 15 bases between the germline ends. Per the germline V gene, CDR1 is SEHNR and CDR2 is FQNEAQ (reference sequence).